This TCR beta chain originates from a study of T-cell memory formation after mild COVID-19. V was trimmed by 1 base and J by 8 bases, leaving 9 bases between them. The CDR3 has 14 amino acids. The germline V gene has CDR1 SGHVS and CDR2 FNYEAQ. TCRdb reprocessed the 5' RACE reads with MiXCR, giving one entry per CDR3 protein. The sample has more than 110,000 distinct CDR3 sequences, approximately 26% seen once; the top ten hold roughly a quarter. Study results and caveats: While clones contracting from day 15 to 85 were balanced between CD4 and CD8, later expanders leaned CD4+. There was no confirmation that second-wave clones peaking on day 37 were SARS-CoV-2 specific.

This clonotype has just a few counts. Its antigen is undetermined. The sequence was collected from an adult woman who had mild COVID-19 (a few samples of this study predate the infection). Cell type and time point are not known. The chain links TRBV7-6 to TRBJ1-6; D gene ambiguous. The sample was PBMCs or a T cell subset sorted from them (not recorded which). The CDR3 region has the DNA TGTGCCAGCAGCTTAGTATCTCCAGATTCACCCCTCCACTTT. Its translation is CASSLVSPDSPLHF.